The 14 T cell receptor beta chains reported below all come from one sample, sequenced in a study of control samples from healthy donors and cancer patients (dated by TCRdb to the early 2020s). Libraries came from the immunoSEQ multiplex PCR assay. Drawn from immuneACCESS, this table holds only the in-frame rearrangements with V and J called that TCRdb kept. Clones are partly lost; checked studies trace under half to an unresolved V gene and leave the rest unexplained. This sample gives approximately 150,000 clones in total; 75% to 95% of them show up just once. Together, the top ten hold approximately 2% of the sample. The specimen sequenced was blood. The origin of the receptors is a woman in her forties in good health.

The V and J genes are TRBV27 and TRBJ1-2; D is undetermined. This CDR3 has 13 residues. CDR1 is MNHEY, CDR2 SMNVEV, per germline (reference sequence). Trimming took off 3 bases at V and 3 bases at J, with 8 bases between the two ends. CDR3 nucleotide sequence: TGTGCCAGCAGTTTCGACGGATACTATGGCTACACCTTC. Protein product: CASSFDGYYGYTF.

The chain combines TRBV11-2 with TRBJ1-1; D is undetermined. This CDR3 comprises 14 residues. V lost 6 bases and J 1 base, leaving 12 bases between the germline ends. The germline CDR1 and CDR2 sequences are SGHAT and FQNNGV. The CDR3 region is CASRTELRNTEAFF. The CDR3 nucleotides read TGTGCCAGCAGGACGGAGCTAAGGAACACTGAAGCTTTCTTT.

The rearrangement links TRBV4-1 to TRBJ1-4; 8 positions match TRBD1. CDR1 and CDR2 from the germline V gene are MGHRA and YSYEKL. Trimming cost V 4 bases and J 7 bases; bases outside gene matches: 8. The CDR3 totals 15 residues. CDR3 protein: CASSPSGTGSEKLFF. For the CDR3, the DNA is TGCGCCAGCAGCCCATCCGGGACAGGTAGTGAAAAACTGTTTTTT.

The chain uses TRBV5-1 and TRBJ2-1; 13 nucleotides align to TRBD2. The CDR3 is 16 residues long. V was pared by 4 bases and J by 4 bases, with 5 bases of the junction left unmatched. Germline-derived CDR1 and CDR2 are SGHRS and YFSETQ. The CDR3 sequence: CASSRTSGGQYNEQFF. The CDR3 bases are TGCGCCAGCAGCCGGACTAGCGGGGGCCAGTACAATGAGCAGTTCTTC. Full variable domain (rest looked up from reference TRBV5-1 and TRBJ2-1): KAGVTQTPRYLIKTRGQQVTLSCSPISGHRSVSWYQQTPGQGLQFLFEYFSETQRNKGNFPGRFSGRQFSNSRSEMNVSTLELGDSALYLCASSRTSGGQYNEQFFGPGTRLTVL.

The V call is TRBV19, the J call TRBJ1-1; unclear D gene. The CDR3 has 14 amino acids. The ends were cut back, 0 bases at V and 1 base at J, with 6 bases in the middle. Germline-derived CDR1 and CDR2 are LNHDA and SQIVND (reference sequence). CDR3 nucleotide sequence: TGTGCCAGTAGTATAGAGGTCTGGAACACTGAAGCTTTCTTT. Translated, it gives CASSIEVWNTEAFF.

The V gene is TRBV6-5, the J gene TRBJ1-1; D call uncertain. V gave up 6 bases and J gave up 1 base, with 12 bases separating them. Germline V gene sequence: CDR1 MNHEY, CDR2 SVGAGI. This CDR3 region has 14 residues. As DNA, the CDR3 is TGTGCCAGCAGATTCGGACCGCGGAACACTGAAGCTTTCTTT. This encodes CASRFGPRNTEAFF.

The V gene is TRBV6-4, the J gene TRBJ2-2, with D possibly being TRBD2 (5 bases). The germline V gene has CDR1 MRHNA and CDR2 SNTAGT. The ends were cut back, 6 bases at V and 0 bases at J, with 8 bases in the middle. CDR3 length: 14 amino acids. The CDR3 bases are TGTGCCAGCAGGGAGGTAGCGAACACCGGGGAGCTGTTTTTT. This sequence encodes CASREVANTGELFF.

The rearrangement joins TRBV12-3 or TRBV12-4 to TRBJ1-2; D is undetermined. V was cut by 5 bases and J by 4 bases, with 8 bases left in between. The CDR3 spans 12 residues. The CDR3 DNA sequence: TGTGCCAGCAGTCCAGCCATCTATGGCTACACCTTC. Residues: CASSPAIYGYTF.

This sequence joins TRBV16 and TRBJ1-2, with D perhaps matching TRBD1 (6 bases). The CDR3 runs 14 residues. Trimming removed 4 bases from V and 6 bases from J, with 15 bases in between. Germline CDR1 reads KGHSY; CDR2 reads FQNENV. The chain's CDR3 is CASSPYDRSHGYTF. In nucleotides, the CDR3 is TGTGCCAGCAGCCCCTATGACAGGTCCCATGGCTACACCTTC.

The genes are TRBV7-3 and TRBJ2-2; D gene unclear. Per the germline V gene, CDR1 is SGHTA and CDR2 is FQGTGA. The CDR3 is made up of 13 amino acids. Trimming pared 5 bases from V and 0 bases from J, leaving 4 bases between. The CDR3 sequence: CASSPSNTGELFF. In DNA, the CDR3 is TGTGCCAGCAGCCCCTCGAACACCGGGGAGCTGTTTTTT.

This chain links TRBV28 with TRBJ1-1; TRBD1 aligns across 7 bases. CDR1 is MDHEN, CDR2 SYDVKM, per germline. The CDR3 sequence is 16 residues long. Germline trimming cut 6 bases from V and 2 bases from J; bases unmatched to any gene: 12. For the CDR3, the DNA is TGTGCCAGCAGCGAACTCACAGGGGAAGATAACACTGAAGCTTTCTTT. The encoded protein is CASSELTGEDNTEAFF. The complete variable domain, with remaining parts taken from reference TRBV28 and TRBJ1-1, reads DVKVTQSSRYLVKRTGEKVFLECVQDMDHENMFWYRQDPGLGLRLIYFSYDVKMKEKGDIPEGYSVSREKKERFSLILESASTNQTSMYLCASSELTGEDNTEAFFGQGTRLTVV.

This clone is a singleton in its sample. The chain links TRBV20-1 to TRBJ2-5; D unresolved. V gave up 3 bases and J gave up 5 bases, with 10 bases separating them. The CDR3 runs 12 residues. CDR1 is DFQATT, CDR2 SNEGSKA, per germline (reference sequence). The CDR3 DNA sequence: TGCAGTGCTAGTATTTGGGTGGAGACCCAGTACTTC. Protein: CSASIWVETQYF.

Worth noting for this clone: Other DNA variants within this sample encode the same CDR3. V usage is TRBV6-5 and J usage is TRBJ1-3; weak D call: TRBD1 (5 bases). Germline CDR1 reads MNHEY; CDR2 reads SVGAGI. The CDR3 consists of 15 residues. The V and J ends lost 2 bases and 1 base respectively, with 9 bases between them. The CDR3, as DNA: TGTGCCAGCAGTTACACCCAGGGTTCTGGAAACACCATATATTTT. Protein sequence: CASSYTQGSGNTIYF.

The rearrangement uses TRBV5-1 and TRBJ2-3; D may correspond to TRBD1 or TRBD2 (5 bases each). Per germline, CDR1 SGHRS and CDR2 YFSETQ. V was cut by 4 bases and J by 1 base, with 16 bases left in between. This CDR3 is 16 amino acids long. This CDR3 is CASSDGTVGGTDTQYF. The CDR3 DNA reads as TGCGCCAGCAGCGATGGGACGGTGGGAGGCACAGATACGCAGTATTTT.